Shown below are 27 T cell receptor beta chains from a single sample sequenced in a study of cytomegalovirus exposure and HLA in healthy donors. The primer mix had 60 Vbeta and 13 Jbeta primers. This table comes from immunoSEQ multiplex PCR, and its TCRdb copy is limited to in-frame clones, with some not included. The sample has 200,000 to 250,000 clones; about 85% are singletons. The sample was PBMCs. The receptor source for this set is a woman aged 45-59 years in good health and CMV-seropositive.

The chain couples TRBV6-5 to TRBJ2-2; possibly TRBD1 for D (5 bases). Germline CDR1 reads MNHEY; CDR2 reads SVGAGI. Trimming took off 4 bases at V and 4 bases at J, with 7 bases between the two ends. The CDR3 spans 13 residues. The CDR3 coding sequence is TGTGCCAGCAGTTCAGGGTCCACCGGGGAGCTGTTTTTT. Residues: CASSSGSTGELFF.

V is TRBV21-1 and J is TRBJ2-6; the tabulated D call, TRBD1, remains unverified against the DNA. TRBV21-1 is a pseudogene. This CDR3 contains 16 residues. CDR3 residues: CASSTIQGAGANVLTF. The CDR3 DNA is TGTGCCAGCAGCACCATACAGGGGGCAGGGGCCAACGTCCTGACTTTC.

V is TRBV4-1 and J is TRBJ1-1; D possibly corresponds to TRBD1 (6 bases). Germline-derived CDR1 and CDR2 are MGHRA and YSYEKL. The CDR3 is made up of 15 amino acids. V dropped 4 bases and J dropped 5 bases, with 17 bases sitting between them. The CDR3 nucleotides are TGCGCCAGCAGCCTTATATTGGGGGGGCAGACTGAAGCTTTCTTT. This codes for CASSLILGGQTEAFF.

The chain uses TRBV7-3 and TRBJ2-5, with D perhaps matching TRBD2 (5 bases). Trimming stripped 2 bases from V and 5 bases from J, with 12 bases between. Looked up from germline, CDR1 is SGHTA and CDR2 is FQGTGA. The length of the CDR3 is 14 residues. The CDR3 sequence is CASSLSSTGETQYF. The CDR3 nucleotides are TGTGCCAGCAGCTTATCTAGCACGGGGGAGACCCAGTACTTC.

This chain joins TRBV7-2 and TRBJ1-2; 8 bases are shared with TRBD1. The ends lost 2 bases at V and 0 bases at J; junction bases unmatched: 2. CDR1 and CDR2 (germline): SGHTA, FQGNSA. The CDR3 covers 15 residues. DNA of the CDR3: TGTGCCAGCAGCTTACAGACAGGGGCTAACTATGGCTACACCTTC. Translated, it gives CASSLQTGANYGYTF. Full variable domain (rest looked up from reference TRBV7-2 and TRBJ1-2): GAGVSQSPSNKVTEKGKDVELRCDPISGHTALYWYRQSLGQGLEFLIYFQGNSAPDKSGLPSDRFSAERTGGSVSTLTIQRTQQEDSAVYLCASSLQTGANYGYTFGSGTRLTVV.

The table lists this clone with a few counts. This chain joins TRBV30 and TRBJ1-5, with D perhaps matching TRBD1 (6 bases). The CDR3 consists of 15 residues. The germline CDR1 and CDR2 sequences are GTSNPN and SVGIG (reference sequence). Trimming removed 4 bases from V and 1 base from J, with 14 bases in between. The chain's CDR3 is CAWTAPTGSNQPQHF. For the CDR3, the DNA is TGTGCCTGGACTGCACCCACAGGGAGCAATCAGCCCCAGCATTTT.

The gene calls are TRBV28 and TRBJ2-7, with D perhaps TRBD1 (6 bases). The CDR3 extends over 14 amino acids. V lost 4 bases, J lost 5 bases, and 15 bases lay in between. The germline gives CDR1 MDHEN, CDR2 SYDVKM. The CDR3 loop is CASSYGRGKNEQYF. CDR3 in DNA: TGTGCCAGCAGTTATGGCAGGGGAAAGAACGAGCAGTACTTC.

This clone has only a few counts. This chain joins TRBV6-5 and TRBJ1-1, with D possibly matching TRBD1 (5 bases). Germline V gene data show CDR1 as MNHEY and CDR2 as SVGAGI. This CDR3 is built from 13 residues. Trimming pared 7 bases from V and 1 base from J, leaving 10 bases between. The CDR3 here is CASNRGPNTEAFF. The CDR3 region has the DNA TGTGCCAGCAATAGGGGTCCGAACACTGAAGCTTTCTTT.

The J gene is TRBJ2-5, the V gene TRBV2; tentatively, D is TRBD1 (5 bases). Germline V gene sequence: CDR1 SNHLY, CDR2 FYNNEI. V shed 5 bases and J shed 1 base, with 8 bases lying between them. The CDR3 extends over 13 amino acids. The CDR3 protein is CASSKDSQETQYF. CDR3 sequence (DNA): TGTGCCAGCAGTAAAGACAGCCAAGAGACCCAGTACTTC.

The chain has TRBV11-2 and TRBJ2-7; no firm D call. CDR3 size: 15 residues. With 1 base removed from V and 0 bases from J, the gap between germline ends came to 10 bases. The V gene's germline CDR1 is SGHAT and CDR2 FQNNGV. The CDR3 nucleotides are TGTGCCAGCAGCTTAGGGGCTCTGAGCTCCTACGAGCAGTACTTC. It translates to CASSLGALSSYEQYF.

This chain connects TRBV6-1 to TRBJ2-2, with D tentatively TRBD1 (5 bases). The V and J ends lost 4 bases and 0 bases respectively, with 15 bases between them. This CDR3 spans 17 amino acids. Germline V gene data show CDR1 as MNHNS and CDR2 as SASEGT. CDR3 coding DNA: TGTGCCAGCAGTGCGCAGGGCCGGACCTCGAACACCGGGGAGCTGTTTTTT. Amino acid sequence: CASSAQGRTSNTGELFF.

The chain carries TRBV15 and TRBJ2-1; no definite D call. This CDR3 region has 13 residues. V was cut by 4 bases and J by 5 bases, with 9 bases left in between. Germline V CDR1 and CDR2: LNHNV, YYDKDF (reference sequence). The CDR3 DNA follows: TGTGCCACCAGCAACAGAATGGACAATGAGCAGTTCTTC. Translation: CATSNRMDNEQFF.

The rearrangement joins TRBV7-8 to TRBJ2-2; the match to TRBD2 covers 11 bases. The CDR3 sequence is 19 residues long. V shed 0 bases, J shed 1 base, and the junction held 7 bases outside the gene matches. Germline CDR1 reads SGHVS; CDR2 reads FQNEAQ. CDR3 sequence reads: CASSLALAGGPENTGELFF. The CDR3 DNA reads as TGTGCCAGCAGCTTAGCCTTAGCGGGGGGGCCGGAGAACACCGGGGAGCTGTTTTTT. Combining the CDR3 with reference TRBV7-8 and TRBJ2-2 gives the whole variable domain GAGVSQSPRYKVAKRGQDVALRCDPISGHVSLFWYQQALGQGPEFLTYFQNEAQLDKSGLPSDRFFAERPEGSVSTLKIQRTQQEDSAVYLCASSLALAGGPENTGELFFGEGSRLTVL.

The J gene is TRBJ1-1, the V gene TRBV5-6, with 11 bases fitting TRBD1. V dropped 2 bases and J dropped 4; count of bases not matched to a gene: 7. Germline V gene sequence: CDR1 SGHDT, CDR2 YYEEEE. The CDR3 is 16 amino acids. The CDR3 coding sequence is TGTGCCAGCAGCTTCGGGACAGGGGGGATTGGCACTGAAGCTTTCTTT. Translated: CASSFGTGGIGTEAFF. The full variable domain, rest sourced from reference TRBV5-6 and TRBJ1-1, is DAGVTQSPTHLIKTRGQQVTLRCSPKSGHDTVSWYQQALGQGPQFIFQYYEEEERQRGNFPDRFSGHQFPNYSSELNVNALLLGDSALYLCASSFGTGGIGTEAFFGQGTRLTVV.

This rearrangement joins TRBV7-2 to TRBJ2-3; D gene unclear. Trimming stripped 3 bases from V and 2 bases from J, with 18 bases between. The CDR3 length is 17 residues. Germline V CDR1 and CDR2: SGHTA, FQGNSA. CDR3 nucleotide sequence: TGTGCCAGCAGCTTTGTTGTTACGCTAGGTTTCACAGATACGCAGTATTTT. Protein sequence: CASSFVVTLGFTDTQYF.

This clone was observed a handful of times. V gene TRBV5-1 combines with J gene TRBJ1-2; the D is unclear. Germline V gene lookup returns CDR1 SGHRS and CDR2 YFSETQ. V was cut by 0 bases and J by 0 bases, with 9 bases left in between. This CDR3 is 15 amino acids long. DNA of the CDR3: TGCGCCAGCAGCTTGGTTTCTCCTTCTAACTATGGCTACACCTTC. Amino acid sequence: CASSLVSPSNYGYTF.

This clone was seen more than once but under ten times. The genes are TRBV9 and TRBJ2-1, with 8 bases fitting TRBD2. The J segment lost 5 bases and the V segment lost 3 bases, leaving 7 bases of the junction unmatched. CDR1 and CDR2 (germline): SGDLS, YYNGEE. The CDR3 is 15 amino acids. The CDR3 spells CASSAFSGTHNEQFF. CDR3 coding DNA: TGTGCCAGCAGCGCCTTTAGCGGGACCCACAATGAGCAGTTCTTC.

The rearrangement links TRBV30 to TRBJ2-2; 7 bases are a match to TRBD1. The CDR3 consists of 16 residues. V shed 4 bases, J shed 4 bases, and the junction held 12 bases outside the gene matches. Per germline, CDR1 GTSNPN and CDR2 SVGIG (reference sequence). DNA of the CDR3: TGTGCCTGGACCCTCCGGGACAGAGCCGTCACCGGGGAGCTGTTTTTT. Its protein is CAWTLRDRAVTGELFF.

V and J are TRBV7-9 and TRBJ1-2, with D uncertain. CDR1 and CDR2 (germline): SEHNR, FQNEAQ (reference sequence). V lost 1 base, J lost 0 bases, and 3 bases lay in between. The CDR3 totals 13 residues. In nucleotides, the CDR3 is TGTGCCAGCAGCTTAGTAGCTAACTATGGCTACACCTTC. The encoded protein is CASSLVANYGYTF.

The chain couples TRBV5-6 to TRBJ2-3; the D gene is possibly TRBD1 (6 bases). Trimming cost V 4 bases and J 4 bases, with 13 bases left between them. The CDR3 runs 14 residues. Germline V gene data show CDR1 as SGHDT and CDR2 as YYEEEE. CDR3 residues: CASSITGFPDTQYF. CDR3 sequence (DNA): TGTGCCAGCAGCATTACAGGGTTCCCAGATACGCAGTATTTT.

The chain carries TRBV18 and TRBJ1-2; 7 nucleotides match TRBD1. Germline V CDR1 and CDR2: KGHSH, LQKENI. V lost 4 bases and J lost 2; bases outside the gene matches: 4. There are 14 residues in the CDR3. Here the CDR3 reads CASSRGQLNYGYTF. CDR3 nucleotide sequence: TGTGCCAGCTCACGGGGACAGCTAAACTATGGCTACACCTTC.

V gene TRBV6-5 combines with J gene TRBJ1-1, with D uncertain. CDR1 is MNHEY and CDR2 is SVGAGI in the germline V gene. The CDR3 is made up of 15 amino acids. The V gene lost 0 bases and the J gene lost 1 base, with 9 bases spanning the gap. The CDR3 DNA follows: TGTGCCAGCAGTTACTCGAGGGATAGGAACACTGAAGCTTTCTTT. Encoded protein: CASSYSRDRNTEAFF.

The chain couples TRBV11-2 to TRBJ1-2; unclear D gene. V lost 1 base and J 6 bases, leaving 6 bases between the germline ends. The CDR3 has 12 residues. Germline CDR1 SGHAT, CDR2 FQNNGV. The CDR3 bases are TGTGCCAGCAGCTTAGGGAGGAATGGCTACACCTTC. Translating gives CASSLGRNGYTF. Based on the CDR3 plus reference TRBV11-2 and TRBJ1-2, the full variable domain is EAGVAQSPRYKIIEKRQSVAFWCNPISGHATLYWYQQILGQGPKLLIQFQNNGVVDDSQLPKDRFSAERLKGVDSTLKIQPAKLEDSAVYLCASSLGRNGYTFGSGTRLTVV.

This chain's CDR3 is CASSVGQPGGYTF. For the CDR3, the DNA is TGCGCCAGCAGTGTGGGACAGCCTGGAGGCTACACCTTC. V and J are TRBV10-2 and TRBJ1-2, with 7 bases lining up with TRBD1. Germline values: CDR1 WSHSY, CDR2 SAAADI. The CDR3 has 13 amino acids. J gave up 8 bases and V 4 bases, and 7 bases lay outside the gene matches.

This rearrangement joins TRBV6-1 to TRBJ2-3, with a weak D call TRBD2 (5 bases). The ends were cut back, 5 bases at V and 6 bases at J, with 9 bases in the middle. The CDR3 runs to 12 residues. CDR1 MNHNS and CDR2 SASEGT come from the germline V gene. CDR3 coding DNA: TGTGCCAGCAGTCCACTAGGGGATACGCAGTATTTT. Translating it yields CASSPLGDTQYF.

The rearrangement joins TRBV27 to TRBJ2-7; 7 bases agree with TRBD1. This CDR3 is 14 amino acids long. Trimming at V came to 5 bases and at J to 2 bases, leaving 6 bases not matched to a gene. Germline V gives CDR1 MNHEY, CDR2 SMNVEV (reference sequence). The CDR3 DNA is TGTGCCAGCAGTCTCCGACAGGGCCCCTACGAGCAGTACTTC. Translation: CASSLRQGPYEQYF.

The rearrangement joins TRBV4-1 to TRBJ1-6; tentative D call: TRBD1 (5 bases). The CDR3 contains 17 residues. The ends were cut back, 1 base at V and 10 bases at J, with 20 bases in the middle. Germline lookup yields CDR1 MGHRA and CDR2 YSYEKL. CDR3 sequence: CASSQVGGGVVYSPLHF. The CDR3 DNA is TGCGCCAGCAGCCAAGTGGGTGGAGGGGTTGTTTACTCACCCCTCCACTTT.